This T cell receptor (beta chain) comes out of a study of early T cells in non-severe SARS-CoV-2 infection. Via MiXCR, TCRdb re-called the 5' RACE reads, giving one row per CDR3 protein. The table records roughly 75,000 distinct CDR3 sequences, approximately 12% of them present only once. Germline V lookup: CDR1 DFQATT, CDR2 SNEGSKA (reference sequence). V dropped 8 bases and J dropped 6; count of bases not matched to a gene: 13. This CDR3 is built from 14 residues. Sequencing was carried out using whole blood. The chain links TRBV20-1 to TRBJ2-7; TRBD2 matches 10 bases. This receptor was taken from an adult who was a healthcare worker with PCR-confirmed SARS-CoV-2 infection or an uninfected control (not recorded which). The CDR3 here is CSLGGSGRASEQYF. CDR3 in DNA: TGCAGTCTCGGGGGGAGCGGGAGGGCCTCCGAGCAGTACTTC.